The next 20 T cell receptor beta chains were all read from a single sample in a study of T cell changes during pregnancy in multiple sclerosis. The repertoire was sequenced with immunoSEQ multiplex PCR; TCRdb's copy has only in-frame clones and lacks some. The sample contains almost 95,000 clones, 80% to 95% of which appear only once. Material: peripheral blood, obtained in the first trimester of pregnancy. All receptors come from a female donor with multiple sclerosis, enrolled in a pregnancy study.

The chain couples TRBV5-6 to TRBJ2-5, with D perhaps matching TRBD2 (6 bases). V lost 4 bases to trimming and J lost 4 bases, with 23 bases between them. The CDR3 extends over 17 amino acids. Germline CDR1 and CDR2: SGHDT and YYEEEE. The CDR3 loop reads CASSPSGEEGVGETQYF. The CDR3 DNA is TGTGCCAGCAGCCCCTCGGGGGAGGAAGGAGTGGGAGAGACCCAGTACTTC.

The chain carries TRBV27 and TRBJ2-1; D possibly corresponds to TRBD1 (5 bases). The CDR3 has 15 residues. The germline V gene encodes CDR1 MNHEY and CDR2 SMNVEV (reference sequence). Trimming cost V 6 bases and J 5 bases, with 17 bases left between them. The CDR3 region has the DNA TGTGCCAGCAGAACGGACATGGAGAAGGACAATGAGCAGTTCTTC. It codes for CASRTDMEKDNEQFF.

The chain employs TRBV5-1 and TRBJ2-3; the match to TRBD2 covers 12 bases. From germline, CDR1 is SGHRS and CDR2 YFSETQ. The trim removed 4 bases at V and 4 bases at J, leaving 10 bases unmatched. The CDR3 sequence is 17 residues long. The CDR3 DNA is TGCGCCAGCAGCCAAAGACTAGCGGGAGTCAGCGCAGATACGCAGTATTTT. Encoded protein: CASSQRLAGVSADTQYF.

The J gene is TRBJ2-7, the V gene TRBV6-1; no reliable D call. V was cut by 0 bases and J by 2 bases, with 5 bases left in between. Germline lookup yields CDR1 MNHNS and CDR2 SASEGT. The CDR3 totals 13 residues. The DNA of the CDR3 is TGTGCCAGCAGTGAAGCGCGTCCCTACGAGCAGTACTTC. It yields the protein CASSEARPYEQYF.

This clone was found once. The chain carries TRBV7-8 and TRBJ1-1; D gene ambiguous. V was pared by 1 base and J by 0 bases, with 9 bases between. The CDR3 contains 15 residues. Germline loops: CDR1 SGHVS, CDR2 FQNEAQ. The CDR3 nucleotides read TGTGCCAGCAGCTTAGACGCGGATCTGAACACTGAAGCTTTCTTT. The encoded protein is CASSLDADLNTEAFF.

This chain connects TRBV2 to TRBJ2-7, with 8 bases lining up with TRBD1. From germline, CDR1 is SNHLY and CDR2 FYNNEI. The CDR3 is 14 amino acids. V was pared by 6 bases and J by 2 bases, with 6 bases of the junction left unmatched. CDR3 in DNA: TGTGCCAGCAGCTTCGGGACAGGCCCCTACGAGCAGTACTTC. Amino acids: CASSFGTGPYEQYF.

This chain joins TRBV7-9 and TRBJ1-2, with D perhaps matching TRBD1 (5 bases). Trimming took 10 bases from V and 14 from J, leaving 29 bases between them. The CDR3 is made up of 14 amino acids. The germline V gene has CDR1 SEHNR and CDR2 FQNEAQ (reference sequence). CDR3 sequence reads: CAIPELTSWGSATF. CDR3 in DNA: TGTGCCATCCCTGAATTGACATCATGGGGCTCTGCTACCTTC.

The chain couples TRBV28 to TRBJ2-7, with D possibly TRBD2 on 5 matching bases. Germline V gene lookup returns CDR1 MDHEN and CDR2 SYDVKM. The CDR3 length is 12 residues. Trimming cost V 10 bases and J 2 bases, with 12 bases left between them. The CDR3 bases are TGTGCCACTTGTGGACTTCCCTACGAGCAGTACTTC. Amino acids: CATCGLPYEQYF.

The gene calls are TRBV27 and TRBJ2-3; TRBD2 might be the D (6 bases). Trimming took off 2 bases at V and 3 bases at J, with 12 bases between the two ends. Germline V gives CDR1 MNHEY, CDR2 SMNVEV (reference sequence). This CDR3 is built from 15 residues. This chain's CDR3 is CASSLGGYVTDTQYF. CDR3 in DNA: TGTGCCAGCAGTTTAGGGGGGTACGTTACAGATACGCAGTATTTT.

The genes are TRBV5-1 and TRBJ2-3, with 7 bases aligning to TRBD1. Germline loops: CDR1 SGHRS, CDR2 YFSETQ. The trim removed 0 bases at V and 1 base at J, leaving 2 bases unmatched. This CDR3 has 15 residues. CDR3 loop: CASSLDRGGTDTQYF. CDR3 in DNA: TGCGCCAGCAGCTTGGACAGGGGAGGCACAGATACGCAGTATTTT.

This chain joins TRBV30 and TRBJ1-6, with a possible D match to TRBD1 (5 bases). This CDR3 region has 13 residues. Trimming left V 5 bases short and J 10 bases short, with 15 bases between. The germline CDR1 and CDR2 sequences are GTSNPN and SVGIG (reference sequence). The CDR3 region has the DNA TGTGCCTGGGGGGGGGTGGTCAACTCACCCCTCCACTTT. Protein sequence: CAWGGVVNSPLHF.

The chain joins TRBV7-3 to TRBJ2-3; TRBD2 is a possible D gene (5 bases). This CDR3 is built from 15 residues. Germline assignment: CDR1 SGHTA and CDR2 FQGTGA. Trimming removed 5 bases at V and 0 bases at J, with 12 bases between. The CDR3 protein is CASSRGLTSTDTQYF. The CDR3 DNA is TGTGCCAGCAGCCGGGGTCTAACAAGCACAGATACGCAGTATTTT.

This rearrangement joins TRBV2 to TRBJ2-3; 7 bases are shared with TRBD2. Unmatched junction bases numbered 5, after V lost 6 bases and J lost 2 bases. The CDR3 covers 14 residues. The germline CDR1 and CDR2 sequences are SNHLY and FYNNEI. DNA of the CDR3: TGTGCCAGCAGGCCTAGCGGAAACACAGATACGCAGTATTTT. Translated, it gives CASRPSGNTDTQYF. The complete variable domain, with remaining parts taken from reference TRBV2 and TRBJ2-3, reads EPEVTQTPSHQVTQMGQEVILRCVPISNHLYFYWYRQILGQKVEFLVSFYNNEISEKSEIFDDQFSVERPDGSNFTLKIRSTKLEDSAMYFCASRPSGNTDTQYFGPGTRLTVL.

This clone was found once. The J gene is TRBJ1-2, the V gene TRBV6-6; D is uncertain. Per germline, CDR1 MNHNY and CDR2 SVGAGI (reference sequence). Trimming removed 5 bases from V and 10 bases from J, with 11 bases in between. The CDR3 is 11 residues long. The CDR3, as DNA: TGTGCCAGCAGTCGCGGGGTTGTCTACACCTTC. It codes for CASSRGVVYTF.

CDR3 residues: CASSLESSGIQYF. CDR3 DNA: TGTGCCAGCAGCTTAGAATCCAGCGGAATTCAGTACTTC. The rearrangement uses TRBV11-3 and TRBJ2-4; D possibly corresponds to TRBD2 (5 bases). The CDR3 contains 13 residues. Trimming shortened V by 0 bases and J by 10 bases, and 10 bases separated the two germline ends. Germline V gene lookup returns CDR1 SGHNT and CDR2 YENEEA.

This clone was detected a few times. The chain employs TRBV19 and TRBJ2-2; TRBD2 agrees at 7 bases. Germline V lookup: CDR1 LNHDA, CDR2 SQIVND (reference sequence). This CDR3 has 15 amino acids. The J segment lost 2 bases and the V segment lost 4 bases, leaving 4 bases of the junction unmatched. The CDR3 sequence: CASSRLAVNTGELFF. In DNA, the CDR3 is TGTGCCAGTAGTAGACTAGCTGTAAACACCGGGGAGCTGTTTTTT.

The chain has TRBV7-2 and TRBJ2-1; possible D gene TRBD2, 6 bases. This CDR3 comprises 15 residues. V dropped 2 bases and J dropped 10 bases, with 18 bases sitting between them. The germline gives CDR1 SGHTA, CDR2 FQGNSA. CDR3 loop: CASSLSHPGVGEQFF. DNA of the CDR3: TGTGCCAGCAGCTTATCCCACCCGGGAGTTGGAGAGCAGTTCTTC.

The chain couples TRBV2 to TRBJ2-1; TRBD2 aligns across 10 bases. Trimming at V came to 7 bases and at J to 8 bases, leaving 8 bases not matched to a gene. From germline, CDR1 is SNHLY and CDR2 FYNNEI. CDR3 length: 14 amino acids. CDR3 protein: CASKMLAGVDEQFF. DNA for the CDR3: TGTGCCAGCAAAATGCTAGCGGGAGTTGATGAGCAGTTCTTC.

The DNA of the CDR3 is TGTGCCAGCAGTTTAGCCCAGGGTCACTATGGCTACACCTTC. Translating it yields CASSLAQGHYGYTF. The gene calls are TRBV28 and TRBJ1-2, with D possibly being TRBD1 (5 bases). V was shortened by 2 bases and J by 3 bases, with 10 bases between the two germline ends. The CDR3 length is 14 residues. Per germline, CDR1 MDHEN and CDR2 SYDVKM.

CDR3 sequence (DNA): TGTGCCAGCAGCCTTTACTCGAGCTCCTACGAGCAGTACTTC. Protein product: CASSLYSSSYEQYF. The chain links TRBV4-2 to TRBJ2-7, with no clear D. Germline assignment: CDR1 LGHNA and CDR2 YNFKEQ. This CDR3 has 14 amino acids. Trimming shortened V by 4 bases and J by 0 bases, and 10 bases separated the two germline ends.